One and the same sample provided the 31 T cell receptor beta chains below, sequenced in a study of human T cells and chemical hapten exposure. Described time point: healthy volunteer bleed at 6 weeks. Total RNA was isolated from unfractionated whole blood. In TCRdb, the RACE reads were re-called with MiXCR into one record per CDR3 protein. The sample includes more than 75,000 distinct CDR3 sequences, about 9% of them seen just once. The sequenced sample was whole blood. These TCRs come from a male donor in good health. Some clones in this sample may be carry-over from other donors' samples.

The sample holds a few counts of this clonotype. The chain couples TRBV27 to TRBJ2-1; the D gene is possibly TRBD1 (6 bases). This CDR3 spans 15 amino acids. Germline lookup yields CDR1 MNHEY and CDR2 SMNVEV (reference sequence). The germline V and J ends were trimmed by 0 bases and 2 bases, with 8 bases remaining between them. CDR3 in DNA: TGTGCCAGCAGTTTATCACAGGGCCCCTACAATGAGCAGTTCTTC. Its translation: CASSLSQGPYNEQFF.

In its sample, this clonotype was seen a few times. The chain employs TRBV7-9 and TRBJ2-1; TRBD2 matches 12 bases. With V trimmed by 0 bases and J by 9 bases, 6 bases remained unmatched. This CDR3 region has 16 residues. Per germline, CDR1 SEHNR and CDR2 FQNEAQ (reference sequence). The CDR3 DNA follows: TGTGCCAGCAGCTTAGCAGCCCTAGCGGGGGGGCCTGAGCAGTTCTTC. It translates to CASSLAALAGGPEQFF.

The table lists this clonotype with a few counts. The chain is built from TRBV10-2 and TRBJ1-1; TRBD1 matches 7 bases. Trimming at V came to 3 bases and at J to 4 bases, leaving 2 bases not matched to a gene. The CDR3 is 13 amino acids. Germline V gene data show CDR1 as WSHSY and CDR2 as SAAADI. The CDR3 nucleotides are TGCGCCAGCAGTGACAGGGGGTCCACTGAAGCTTTCTTT. Protein sequence: CASSDRGSTEAFF.

The V gene is TRBV12-5, the J gene TRBJ1-1; 8 bases line up with TRBD1. Germline CDR1 reads LGHNT; CDR2 reads FRNRAP. V shed 5 bases and J 2 bases; nucleotides not matched to a gene: 16. The CDR3 is 18 residues long. CDR3 in amino acids: CASGLTYELDRDNTEAFF. The CDR3 DNA follows: TGTGCTAGTGGTCTCACTTACGAATTGGACAGGGATAACACTGAAGCTTTCTTT.

The genes are TRBV12-3 or TRBV12-4 and TRBJ1-1; D is possibly TRBD1 (5 bases). Trimming pared 5 bases from V and 1 base from J, leaving 29 bases between. This CDR3 region has 20 residues. CDR3 sequence (DNA): TGTGCCAGCAGTCCTGTTCCGGGGACTAAGCGAGATGGCGGGAACACTGAAGCTTTCTTT. This codes for CASSPVPGTKRDGGNTEAFF.

This chain uses TRBV15 with TRBJ2-1; possibly TRBD1 or TRBD2 for D (5 bases each). V shed 5 bases and J shed 11 bases, with 10 bases lying between them. Germline V gives CDR1 LNHNV, CDR2 YYDKDF (reference sequence). CDR3 length equals 11 residues. The CDR3 loop reads CATSPGRQQFF. The CDR3 DNA reads TGTGCCACCAGCCCGGGACGTCAGCAGTTCTTC.

In this sample, this clonotype turned up a few times. The genes are TRBV6-5 and TRBJ1-6, with TRBD1 matching over 7 bases. This CDR3 contains 14 residues. Per germline, CDR1 MNHEY and CDR2 SVGAGI. V was pared by 6 bases and J by 4 bases, with 3 bases of the junction left unmatched. The CDR3 reads CASRQTGYNSPLHF. Here the CDR3 DNA reads TGTGCCAGCAGACAGACAGGGTATAATTCACCCCTCCACTTT.

This clonotype was seen only a few times. The chain is built from TRBV6-6 and TRBJ1-1; tentatively, D is TRBD1 (5 bases). This CDR3 has 18 residues. Trimming left V 2 bases short and J 0 bases short, with 19 bases between. The germline V gene has CDR1 MNHNY and CDR2 SVGAGI (reference sequence). CDR3 sequence reads: CASSYMQGPLLMNTEAFF. CDR3 coding DNA: TGTGCCAGCAGTTACATGCAGGGCCCGCTCCTGATGAACACTGAAGCTTTCTTT.

The chain recombines TRBV6-2 or TRBV6-3 with TRBJ2-7; 11 positions agree with TRBD2. With 2 bases clipped from V and 3 bases from J, the junction kept 18 bases outside the gene matches. Germline CDR1 MNHEY, CDR2 SVGEGT. The length of the CDR3 is 20 residues. This CDR3 reads CASSYPTSSGGIGAHYEQYF. In DNA form, the CDR3 reads TGTGCCAGCAGTTACCCGACGTCTAGCGGGGGGATTGGTGCCCACTACGAGCAGTACTTC.

This clonotype was recorded a few times. This rearrangement joins TRBV30 to TRBJ2-3, with D uncertain. Germline assignment: CDR1 GTSNPN and CDR2 SVGIG (reference sequence). V lost 5 bases, J lost 3 bases, and 3 bases lay in between. The CDR3 sequence is 10 residues long. As DNA, the CDR3 is TGTGCCTGGGAAACAGATACGCAGTATTTT. Its protein product is CAWETDTQYF.

The chain joins TRBV6-5 to TRBJ1-1; no firm D call. Trimming took 6 bases from V and 4 from J, leaving 12 bases between them. CDR3 length: 13 residues. Germline CDR1 and CDR2: MNHEY and SVGAGI. DNA of the CDR3: TGTGCCAGCAGCCCTACGTTGGGCACTGAAGCTTTCTTT. Its protein product is CASSPTLGTEAFF.

This clonotype was counted a few times. The chain has TRBV20-1 and TRBJ1-2; a possible D gene is TRBD1 (6 bases). Germline V gene lookup returns CDR1 DFQATT and CDR2 SNEGSKA (reference sequence). Trimming shortened V by 6 bases and J by 4 bases, and 9 bases separated the two germline ends. The CDR3 runs 11 residues. CDR3 in amino acids: CSARTVYGYTF. CDR3 DNA: TGCAGTGCGAGGACAGTCTATGGCTACACCTTC.

This clonotype appeared a few times. This chain uses TRBV28 with TRBJ1-1; D is perhaps TRBD1 (6 bases). The CDR3 runs to 15 residues. The V gene's germline CDR1 is MDHEN and CDR2 SYDVKM. V was cut by 4 bases and J by 0 bases, with 12 bases left in between. In nucleotides, the CDR3 is TGTGCCAGCAGTTCACCGGACAGTATGAACACTGAAGCTTTCTTT. Amino acid sequence: CASSSPDSMNTEAFF.

This clonotype occurred a few times. This chain connects TRBV7-3 to TRBJ2-5, with a weak D call TRBD2 (5 bases). Per the germline V gene, CDR1 is SGHTA and CDR2 is FQGTGA. This CDR3 has 14 amino acids. The V gene lost 7 bases and the J gene lost 4 bases, with 16 bases spanning the gap. The chain's CDR3 is CASIPRRGRETQYF. Here the CDR3 DNA reads TGTGCCAGCATCCCACGGCGAGGGAGAGAGACCCAGTACTTC.

The rearrangement joins TRBV4-2 to TRBJ2-1, with unresolved D. This CDR3 contains 14 residues. Germline V gene sequence: CDR1 LGHNA, CDR2 YNFKEQ. Trimming cost V 0 bases and J 4 bases, with 7 bases left between them. The CDR3: CASSQELAYNEQFF. The CDR3 coding sequence is TGTGCCAGCAGCCAAGAATTAGCTTACAATGAGCAGTTCTTC.

The gene calls are TRBV12-3 or TRBV12-4 and TRBJ2-1, with TRBD1 matching 8 bases. The CDR3 runs 13 residues. With 6 bases clipped from V and 8 bases from J, the junction kept 6 bases outside the gene matches. DNA for the CDR3: TGTGCCAGCAGCCCCAACAGGGGGGATGAGCAGTTCTTC. This codes for CASSPNRGDEQFF.

This clonotype was detected a few times. This chain joins TRBV6-2 or TRBV6-3 and TRBJ1-2, with D tentatively TRBD1 (6 bases). This CDR3 has 14 residues. The V end was cut by 2 bases, the J end by 10 bases, with 17 bases between. CDR1 MNHEY and CDR2 SVGEGT come from the germline V gene. This CDR3 is CASSYLGQYFDYTF. The DNA for the CDR3 is TGTGCCAGCAGTTACCTAGGACAGTACTTCGACTACACCTTC.

The V and J genes are TRBV7-7 and TRBJ2-5, with 10 bases that match TRBD1. V was pared by 0 bases and J by 5 bases, with 0 bases of the junction left unmatched. The CDR3 extends over 14 amino acids. Germline V gives CDR1 SSHAT, CDR2 FNYEAQ (reference sequence). CDR3: CASSLAGQGETQYF. In DNA form, the CDR3 reads TGTGCCAGCAGCTTAGCGGGACAGGGGGAGACCCAGTACTTC.

The table lists this clonotype with a few counts. The rearrangement joins TRBV5-5 to TRBJ1-5, with D tentatively TRBD1 (5 bases). CDR1 and CDR2 (germline): SGHKS, YYEKEE (reference sequence). This CDR3 is 14 amino acids long. Between the trimmed V and J ends, which lost 1 base and 4 bases, there was a span of 9 bases. CDR3 protein: CASSLTRGNQPQHF. CDR3 DNA: TGTGCCAGCAGCTTGACCCGGGGGAATCAGCCCCAGCATTTT.

This clonotype was detected a few times. The rearrangement uses TRBV6-2 or TRBV6-3 and TRBJ1-6; D unclear. CDR3 length: 14 amino acids. Germline lookup yields CDR1 MNHEY and CDR2 SVGEGT. The V gene lost 1 base and the J gene lost 5 bases, with 6 bases spanning the gap. This CDR3 reads CASSYFGDNSPLHF. The CDR3 DNA is TGTGCCAGCAGTTACTTCGGGGATAATTCACCCCTCCACTTT.

At least ten counts were recorded for this clonotype. The rearrangement joins TRBV12-5 to TRBJ2-1; 7 bases match TRBD2. The germline V gene encodes CDR1 LGHNT and CDR2 FRNRAP. The V segment lost 6 bases and the J segment 6 bases; nucleotides outside the gene matches: 5. CDR3 length: 13 amino acids. In nucleotides, the CDR3 is TGTGCTAGTGGGCCTCTAGCGGTCAATGAGCAGTTCTTC. Translation: CASGPLAVNEQFF.

The chain uses TRBV6-5 and TRBJ1-1; D uncertain. From germline, CDR1 is MNHEY and CDR2 SVGAGI. Trimming shortened V by 5 bases and J by 5 bases, and 9 bases separated the two germline ends. The CDR3 has 12 amino acids. CDR3 protein: CASSGSRTEAFF. DNA of the CDR3: TGTGCCAGCAGTGGAAGCAGGACTGAAGCTTTCTTT.

A note on this clonotype: One end of the junction does not line up with germline, which may come from a read error. The chain combines TRBV7-2 with TRBJ2-3; 9 nucleotides align to TRBD2. This CDR3 contains 12 residues. Germline CDR1 and CDR2: SGHTA and FQGNSA. This chain's CDR3 is CASSLVAGGPHF. The CDR3 nucleotides read TGTGCCAGCAGCTTAGTGGCGGGAGGGCCCCATTTT.

This clonotype was picked up a small number of times. This chain links TRBV7-9 with TRBJ2-5, with D perhaps TRBD2 (5 bases). This CDR3 contains 12 residues. V lost 3 bases, J lost 7 bases, and 9 bases lay in between. Germline V CDR1 and CDR2: SEHNR, FQNEAQ (reference sequence). The CDR3 nucleotides read TGTGCCAGCAGCTTGGGCGGAGGGACCCAGTACTTC. Amino acid sequence: CASSLGGGTQYF.

In this sample, this clonotype turned up many times. The J gene is TRBJ1-1, the V gene TRBV20-1; D is uncertain. V lost 1 base and J lost 3, with 6 bases in between. CDR3 size: 12 residues. Germline V gene lookup returns CDR1 DFQATT and CDR2 SNEGSKA (reference sequence). Here the CDR3 reads CSARVDYTEAFF. In nucleotides, the CDR3 is TGCAGTGCTAGAGTAGATTACACTGAAGCTTTCTTT.

The chain couples TRBV12-3 or TRBV12-4 to TRBJ1-5, with D possibly matching TRBD1 (5 bases). Trimming left V 5 bases short and J 6 bases short, with 8 bases between. The CDR3 is 12 amino acids. For the CDR3, the DNA is TGTGCCAGCAGTACCCAGGGTCAGCCCCAGCATTTT. Its translation is CASSTQGQPQHF.

This clonotype came up many times. The chain uses TRBV3-1 and TRBJ1-5; D is ambiguous. This CDR3 region has 11 residues. Germline V gene lookup returns CDR1 LGHDT and CDR2 YNNKEL (reference sequence). V was shortened by 0 bases and J by 15 bases, with 9 bases between the two germline ends. The CDR3 region is CASSQDGERHF. The DNA of the CDR3 is TGTGCCAGCAGCCAAGATGGGGAACGGCATTTT.

The V gene is TRBV6-1, the J gene TRBJ1-4; D unclear. There are 14 residues in the CDR3. The germline CDR1 and CDR2 sequences are MNHNS and SASEGT. V lost 5 bases and J lost 0, with 7 bases in between. The CDR3 DNA follows: TGTGCCAGCAGTACGCTGACAACTAATGAAAAACTGTTTTTT. This codes for CASSTLTTNEKLFF.

This chain links TRBV29-1 with TRBJ1-1; no definite D call. V was pared by 8 bases and J by 3 bases, with 7 bases between. This CDR3 is 10 amino acids long. Germline loops: CDR1 SQVTM, CDR2 ANQGSEA. The CDR3 nucleotides are TGCAGCTCCGTCCACACTGAAGCTTTCTTT. Translated: CSSVHTEAFF.

On this clonotype itself: This CDR3 fails to terminate in the conserved phenylalanine or tryptophan, so it likely reflects a read error. The V gene is TRBV7-3, the J gene TRBJ2-1; tentatively, D is TRBD1 or TRBD2 (6 bases each). The CDR3 is made up of 16 amino acids. Germline V gives CDR1 SGHTA, CDR2 FQGTGA. Trimming shortened V by 3 bases and J by 1 base, and 13 bases separated the two germline ends. CDR3 amino acids: CASSLGGGGSYNEQFL. DNA of the CDR3: TGTGCCAGCAGCTTGGGTGGAGGGGGGTCCTACAATGAGCAGTTCCTC.

V is TRBV27 and J is TRBJ1-6; 8 bases align to TRBD1. Germline assignment: CDR1 MNHEY and CDR2 SMNVEV (reference sequence). The V gene end was trimmed by 5 bases and the J gene end by 13 bases; junction bases not matched to a gene: 7. This CDR3 is 13 amino acids long. This CDR3 reads CASSIGQGSPLHF. The CDR3 DNA follows: TGTGCCAGCAGTATCGGACAGGGCTCGCCCCTCCACTTT.